This is a list of T cell receptor beta chains from one sample in a study of metastatic and nonmetastatic thyroid tumors. Using MiXCR, TCRdb re-called clones from the PCR reads. Of 20,000 to 25,000 clones listed, roughly 15% are singletons. The specimen sequenced was tumor tissue. These receptors all stem from a female donor with papillary thyroid cancer or a benign thyroid nodule (not recorded which). Some clones in this sample may be carry-over from other donors' samples. CDR3s include the opening cysteine and the closing phenylalanine or tryptophan. D genes are given only for firm matches. Clone size is shown for a subset of rows, as once, few, many or a class of expanded clone.

v_call	j_call	clone_size	d_call	cdr3_nt	cdr3_aa
TRBV7-2	TRBJ1-2	.	TRBD1	TGTGCCAGCAGCCCCGGACAGGGGAGGTATGGCTACACCTTC	CASSPGQGRYGYTF
TRBV4-1	TRBJ1-3	many	TRBD1	TGCGCCAGCAGCCAAACCCCGGGACAGACTGGAAACACCATATATTTT	CASSQTPGQTGNTIYF
TRBV2	TRBJ2-3	many	TRBD1	TGTGCCAGCAGCAAAAACAGGGGTGCAACAGATACGCAGTATTTT	CASSKNRGATDTQYF
TRBV6-5	TRBJ2-7	few	TRBD2	TGTGCCAGCAGTTTGACTAGCGGGAGCTCCTACGAGCAGTACTTC	CASSLTSGSSYEQYF
TRBV6-1	TRBJ1-2	many	.	TGTGCCACTTACCGCAGGGAAGTTGGCGGCTACACCTTC	CATYRREVGGYTF
TRBV11-1	TRBJ2-1	many	TRBD2	TGTGCCAGCAGCTTAGGACTAGCAAGGGATGAGCAGTTCTTC	CASSLGLARDEQFF
TRBV6-1	TRBJ2-7	medium-sized	.	TGTGCCAGCAGTTTAAGGAACAGACCCTACGAGCAGTACTTC	CASSLRNRPYEQYF
TRBV6-5	TRBJ2-3	many	TRBD2	TGTGCCAGCAGCTCTAGCGGGGGGGGGATAACAGATACGCAGTATTTT	CASSSSGGGITDTQYF
TRBV5-1	TRBJ2-2	many	.	TGCGCCAGCAGCATCGACGGATGGGGAAACACCGGGGAGCTGTTTTTT	CASSIDGWGNTGELFF
TRBV15	TRBJ1-2	.	.	TGTGCCACCATCACGCGAGGACATACCGAGGATGGCTACACCTTC	CATITRGHTEDGYTF
TRBV19	TRBJ2-1	many	.	TGTGCCAGTAGTATGAGAGGGGTTGGTACCCAACACGGTAATGAGCAGTTCTTC	CASSMRGVGTQHGNEQFF
TRBV6-2/TRBV6-3	TRBJ1-5	.	.	TGTGCCAGCAGCCCTCCAGGCGGGGCGCGGGACAATCAGCCCCAGCATTTT	CASSPPGGARDNQPQHF
TRBV5-1	TRBJ2-1	many	TRBD1	TGCGCCAGCAGCCCCCAAGGGGGCGTCTACAATGAGCAGTTCTTC	CASSPQGGVYNEQFF
TRBV20-1	TRBJ2-7	once	TRBD2	TGCAGTGCTAGGACCTCTAGCGGGACATACTCCTACGAGCAGTACTTC	CSARTSSGTYSYEQYF
TRBV6-4	TRBJ2-5	many	TRBD1	TGTGCCAGCAGTCACTCGACAGGGGGCGGGGAGACCCAGTACTTC	CASSHSTGGGETQYF
TRBV9	TRBJ1-4	many	TRBD1	TGTGCCAGCAGCGGGAACAGGGGGGCGGCAACTAATGAAAAACTGTTTTTT	CASSGNRGAATNEKLFF
TRBV2	TRBJ2-7	.	.	TGTGCCAGCAGTGTTCAAGCACTATCCGGGCAGCAGTACTTC	CASSVQALSGQQYF
TRBV6-6	TRBJ1-1	few	TRBD1	TGTGCCATCAGTTACCCCGACAGGGGTCAGGAAGCTTTCTTT	CAISYPDRGQEAFF
TRBV5-1	TRBJ2-3	.	TRBD1	TGCGCCAGCAGCTCCACCGTGCGTGGACAGGGAGCAGATACTCAGTATTTT	CASSSTVRGQGADTQYF
TRBV5-1	TRBJ2-5	many	.	TGCGCCAGCAGCCGGGACCCCCAAGAGACCCAGTACTTC	CASSRDPQETQYF
TRBV2	TRBJ1-4	many	.	TGTGCCAGCAGTGACGACCAGGCCCGGGGGGAAAAACTGTTTTTT	CASSDDQARGEKLFF
TRBV25-1	TRBJ2-5	.	TRBD1	TGTGCCAGCAGTCAGGGGGCAGGAGAGACCCAGTACTTC	CASSQGAGETQYF
TRBV4-1	TRBJ1-2	many	TRBD1	TGCGCCAGCAGCCAACCCCTGGACAGGGGAAGCGGCTACACCTTC	CASSQPLDRGSGYTF
TRBV30	TRBJ2-7	medium-sized	.	TGTGCCTGGGCACGGGGCCTCTCCTACGAGCAGTACTTC	CAWARGLSYEQYF
TRBV6-1	TRBJ1-2	many	.	TGTGCCAGCAGGAGGCAGGGAGGTGACTATGGCTACACCTTC	CASRRQGGDYGYTF
TRBV7-8	TRBJ2-4	.	TRBD1	TGTGCCAGCAGCCCTAGGCCAGGGACAGGGAGGCCACTAGACAAAAACATTCAGTACTTC	CASSPRPGTGRPLDKNIQYF
TRBV9	TRBJ1-2	many	.	TGTGCCAGCAGAAACGCTTATAATACCTACACCTTC	CASRNAYNTYTF
TRBV9	TRBJ2-7	many	TRBD2	TGTGCCAGCAGCGTGACTAGCGGGGGGGCGGTAGGAACCTACGAGCAGTACTTC	CASSVTSGGAVGTYEQYF
TRBV28	TRBJ2-3	many	.	TGTGCCAGCAGAGCAGGACACGTTACAGATACGCAGTATTTT	CASRAGHVTDTQYF